The entry below gives a single TCR beta chain sequence along with its context. Its specificity is unknown. Orbital computed tomography and thyroid ultrasound, together with serum TRAb and thyroxine and clinical symptoms, were used for diagnoses. There were TCR beta CDR3 regions amplified from RNA transcripts. First-round RT-PCR targeting the TCR CDR3 was performed with the HTBI primer set. One entry per CDR3 protein, called by TCRdb with MiXCR from the multiplex PCR reads. The data contain 500,000 to 650,000 distinct CDR3 sequences, under 20% of them singletons. The germline gives CDR1 SGHTA, CDR2 FQGNSA. J lost 5 bases, V lost 6 bases, and 5 bases had no gene match. CDR3 size: 14 residues. The data stem from a study of T cells in Graves' hyperthyroidism and ophthalmopathy. Points from the study as a whole: Most clonotypes that expanded in the thyroid above 0.001 also showed up in blood.

The genes are TRBV7-2 and TRBJ2-1, with 9 bases lining up with TRBD2. Sequencing was carried out using blood. The source of this sequence is a woman between 18 and 29 years old with Graves' ophthalmopathy. Here the CDR3 DNA reads TGTGCCAGCAGAACTTCTAGCGGGAACAATGAGCAGTTCTTC. It encodes CASRTSSGNNEQFF.